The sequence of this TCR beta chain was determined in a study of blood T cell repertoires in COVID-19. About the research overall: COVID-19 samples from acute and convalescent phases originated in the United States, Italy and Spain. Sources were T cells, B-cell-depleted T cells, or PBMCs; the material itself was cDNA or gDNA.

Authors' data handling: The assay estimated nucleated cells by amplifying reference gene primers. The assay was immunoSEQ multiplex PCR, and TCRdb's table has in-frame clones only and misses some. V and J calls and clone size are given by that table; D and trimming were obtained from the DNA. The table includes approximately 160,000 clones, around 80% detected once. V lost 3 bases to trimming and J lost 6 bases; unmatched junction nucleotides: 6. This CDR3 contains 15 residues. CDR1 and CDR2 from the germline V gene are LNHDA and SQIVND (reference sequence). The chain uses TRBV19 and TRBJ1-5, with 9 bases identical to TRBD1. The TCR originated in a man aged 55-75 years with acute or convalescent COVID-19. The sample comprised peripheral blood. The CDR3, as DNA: TGTGCCAGTAGTATCTCACAGGGGGCGGCTCAGCCCCAGCATTTT. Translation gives CASSISQGAAQPQHF.